This TCR beta chain was found in a study of T cell changes during pregnancy in multiple sclerosis. The germline CDR1 and CDR2 sequences are KGHSH and LQKENI. The CDR3 has 14 amino acids. Trimming removed 6 bases from V and 4 bases from J, with 12 bases in between. The table lists this clone with a count of one. TCRdb's table, derived via immunoSEQ multiplex PCR, lists solely in-frame clones and lacks some. The profile shows around 36,000 clones, roughly 90% of them singletons. This receptor was obtained from a female donor with multiple sclerosis, enrolled in a pregnancy study. The chain is built from TRBV18 and TRBJ1-4; D is ambiguous. The sequenced sample was CD8+ T cells from peripheral blood mononuclear cells, obtained before pregnancy. CDR3 in amino acids: CASSPPGFNEKLFF. The CDR3 DNA follows: TGTGCCAGCTCCCCTCCCGGTTTTAATGAAAAACTGTTTTTT.